This TCR beta chain appears in the sequencing data of a study of blood T cell repertoires in COVID-19. Looking at the study overall: T cells, B-cell-depleted T cells, or PBMCs provided the cDNA or gDNA that served as material.

Trimming stripped 1 base from V and 2 bases from J, with 8 bases between. The CDR3 spans 14 residues. CDR1 is MDHEN, CDR2 SYDVKM, per germline. Clones were sequenced by immunoSEQ multiplex PCR, and TCRdb holds only the in-frame ones, with some missing. This table holds 50,000 to 60,000 clones, about 89% found once. The receptor was derived from a human donor in a cohort sampled during active COVID-19. The chain combines TRBV28 with TRBJ1-2; a possible D gene is TRBD1 (6 bases). Specimen: peripheral blood. The CDR3 nucleotides read TGTGCCAGCAGTTTATCCCAGGGGAACTATGGCTACACCTTC. As protein: CASSLSQGNYGYTF.